This TCR beta chain originates from a study of blood T cell repertoires in COVID-19. At the level of the study: COVID-19 samples collected from the United States, Italy and Spain covered acute and convalescent phases. Sources were T cells, B-cell-depleted T cells, or PBMCs; the material itself was cDNA or gDNA.

In the original analysis: Estimates of nucleated cell counts were drawn from the amplification of reference gene primers. Clones were read by immunoSEQ multiplex PCR, and TCRdb kept only the in-frame ones, dropping some. The DNA gave D and trimming, while V, J and clone size come from that table. The data show tens of thousands of clones, with roughly 86% seen just once and 3.5% to 5% held by the top ten. Trimming stripped 11 bases from V and 4 bases from J, with 17 bases between. This CDR3 is 13 amino acids long. Germline-derived CDR1 and CDR2 are MDHEN and SYDVKM. This chain connects TRBV28 to TRBJ1-1; tentatively, D is TRBD1 (5 bases). This TCR derives from a man at least 80 years old with active COVID-19. The sample was peripheral blood. The CDR3 here is CALVGGEGTEAFF. The CDR3 nucleotides read TGTGCCCTCGTCGGGGGGGAGGGCACTGAAGCTTTCTTT.